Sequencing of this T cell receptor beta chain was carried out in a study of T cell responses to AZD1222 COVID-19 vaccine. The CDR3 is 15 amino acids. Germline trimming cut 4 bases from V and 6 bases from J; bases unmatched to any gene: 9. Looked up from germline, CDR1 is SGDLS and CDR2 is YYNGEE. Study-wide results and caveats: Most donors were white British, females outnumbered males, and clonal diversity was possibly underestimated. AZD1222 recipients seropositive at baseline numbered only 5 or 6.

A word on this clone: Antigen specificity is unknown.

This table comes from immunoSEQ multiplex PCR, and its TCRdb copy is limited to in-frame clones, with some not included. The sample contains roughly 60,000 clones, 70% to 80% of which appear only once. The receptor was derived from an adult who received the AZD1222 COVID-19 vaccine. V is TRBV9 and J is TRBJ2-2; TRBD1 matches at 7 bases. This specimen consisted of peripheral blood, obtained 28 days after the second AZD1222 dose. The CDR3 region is CASSQYRGAAGELFF. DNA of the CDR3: TGTGCCAGCAGCCAGTACAGGGGTGCGGCCGGGGAGCTGTTTTTT.